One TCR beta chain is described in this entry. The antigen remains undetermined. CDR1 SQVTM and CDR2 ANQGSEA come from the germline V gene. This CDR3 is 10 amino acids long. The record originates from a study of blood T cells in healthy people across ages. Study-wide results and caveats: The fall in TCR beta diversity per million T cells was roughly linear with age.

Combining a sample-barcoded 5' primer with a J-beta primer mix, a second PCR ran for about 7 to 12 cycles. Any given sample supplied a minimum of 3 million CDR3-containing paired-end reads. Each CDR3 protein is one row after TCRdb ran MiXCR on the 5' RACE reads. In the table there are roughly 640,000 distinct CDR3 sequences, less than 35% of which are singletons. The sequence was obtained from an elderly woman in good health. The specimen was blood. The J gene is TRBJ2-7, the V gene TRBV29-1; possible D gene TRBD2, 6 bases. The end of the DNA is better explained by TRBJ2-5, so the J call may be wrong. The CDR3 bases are TGCAGCGCGGGAGAGGAGACCCAGTACTTC. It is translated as CSAGEETQYF.